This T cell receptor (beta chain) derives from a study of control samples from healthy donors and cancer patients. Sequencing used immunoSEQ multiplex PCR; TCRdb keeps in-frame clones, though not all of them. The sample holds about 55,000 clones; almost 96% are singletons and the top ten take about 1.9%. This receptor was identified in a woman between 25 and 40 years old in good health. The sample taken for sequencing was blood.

The CDR3 is CAISDSGGTDTQYF. CDR3 nucleotide sequence: TGTGCCATCAGTGATAGCGGAGGTACAGATACGCAGTATTTT. The chain recombines TRBV10-3 with TRBJ2-3; D is perhaps TRBD2 (6 bases). V was shortened by 3 bases and J by 3 bases, with 10 bases between the two germline ends. The germline V gene has CDR1 ENHRY and CDR2 SYGVKD. The CDR3 spans 14 residues.